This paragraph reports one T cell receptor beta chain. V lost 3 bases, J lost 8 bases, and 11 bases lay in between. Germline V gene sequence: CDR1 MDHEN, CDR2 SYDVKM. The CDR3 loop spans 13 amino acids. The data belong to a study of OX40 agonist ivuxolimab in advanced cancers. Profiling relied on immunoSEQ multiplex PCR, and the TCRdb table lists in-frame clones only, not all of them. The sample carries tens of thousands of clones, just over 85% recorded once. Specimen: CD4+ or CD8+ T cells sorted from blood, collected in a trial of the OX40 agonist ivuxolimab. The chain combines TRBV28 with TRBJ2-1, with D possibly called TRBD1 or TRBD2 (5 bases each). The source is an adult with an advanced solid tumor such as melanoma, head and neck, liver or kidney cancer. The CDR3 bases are TGTGCCAGCAGTTTTGGGGGAGAGTATGAGCAGTTCTTC. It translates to CASSFGGEYEQFF.